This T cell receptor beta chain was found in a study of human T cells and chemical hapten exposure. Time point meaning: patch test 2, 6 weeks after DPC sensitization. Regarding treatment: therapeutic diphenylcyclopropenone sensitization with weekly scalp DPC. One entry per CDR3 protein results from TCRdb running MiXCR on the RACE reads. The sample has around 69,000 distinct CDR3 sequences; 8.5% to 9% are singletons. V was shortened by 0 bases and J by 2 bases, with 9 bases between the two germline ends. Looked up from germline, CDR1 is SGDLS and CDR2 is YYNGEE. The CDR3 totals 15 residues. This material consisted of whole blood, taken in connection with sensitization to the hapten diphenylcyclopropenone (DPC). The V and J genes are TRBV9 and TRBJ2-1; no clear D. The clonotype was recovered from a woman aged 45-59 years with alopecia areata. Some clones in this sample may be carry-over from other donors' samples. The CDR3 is CASSVEGDTYNEQFF. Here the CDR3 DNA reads TGTGCCAGCAGCGTAGAAGGTGATACCTACAATGAGCAGTTCTTC.